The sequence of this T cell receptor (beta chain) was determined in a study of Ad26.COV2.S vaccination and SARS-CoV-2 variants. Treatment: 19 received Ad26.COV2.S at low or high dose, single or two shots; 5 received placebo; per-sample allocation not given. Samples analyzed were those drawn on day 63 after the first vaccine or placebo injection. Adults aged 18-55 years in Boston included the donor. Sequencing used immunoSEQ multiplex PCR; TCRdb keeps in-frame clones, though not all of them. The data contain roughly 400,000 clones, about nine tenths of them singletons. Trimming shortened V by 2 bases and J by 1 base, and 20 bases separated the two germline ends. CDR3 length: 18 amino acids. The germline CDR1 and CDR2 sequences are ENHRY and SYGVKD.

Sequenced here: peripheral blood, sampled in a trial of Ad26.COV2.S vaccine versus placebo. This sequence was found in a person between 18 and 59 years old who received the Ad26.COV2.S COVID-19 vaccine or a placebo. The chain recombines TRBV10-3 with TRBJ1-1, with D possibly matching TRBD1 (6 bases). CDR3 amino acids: CAISEAGGAGLGNTEAFF. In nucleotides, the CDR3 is TGTGCCATCAGTGAGGCGGGGGGCGCGGGTTTAGGGAACACTGAAGCTTTCTTT.